The clone carrying this TCR beta chain showed up just a few times. What it recognizes is unknown. CDR3 size: 15 residues. CDR1 and CDR2 (germline): SGDLS, YYNGEE. Trimming at V came to 6 bases and at J to 3 bases, leaving 7 bases not matched to a gene. The data were obtained in a study of cytomegalovirus exposure and HLA in healthy donors. General study findings and limits: Only CMV serostatus was available as immune exposure information.

The PCR was carried out with 60 Vbeta primers and 13 Jbeta primers. Sequencing used immunoSEQ multiplex PCR; TCRdb keeps in-frame clones, though not all of them. The repertoire includes fewer than 150,000 clones, about 79% of them detected once, and around 4.1% sits in the top ten. The chain is built from TRBV9 and TRBJ2-1; 9 nucleotides align to TRBD2. Sequenced sample: PBMCs. The TCR comes from a middle-aged man in good health and CMV-seropositive. CDR3 nucleotides: TGTGCCAGCACCAAAGCGGGAGGTGTCTACAATGAGCAGTTCTTC. Translation: CASTKAGGVYNEQFF.